This paragraph reports one TCR beta chain. The sample is drawn from a study of shared clonotypes between healthy human individuals. The repertoire was sequenced with immunoSEQ multiplex PCR; TCRdb's copy has only in-frame clones and lacks some. Of around 2,000,000 clones detected, about 93% appear once; the ten largest clones hold 1.5% to 2%. Naive CD8 cells lacked CD45RO and underwent positive selection for CCR7, leaving out terminally differentiated effector memory CD45RA+ cells. The V gene lost 0 bases and the J gene lost 7 bases, with 15 bases spanning the gap. This CDR3 has 15 amino acids. The germline V gene has CDR1 SGHAT and CDR2 FQNNGV.

This receptor was obtained from a man between 18 and 35 years old in good health. Some clones in this sample may be carry-over from other donors' samples. Sequenced material: naive CD8+ T cells from PBMCs. This sequence joins TRBV11-2 and TRBJ1-2; D remains ambiguous. DNA for the CDR3: TGTGCCAGCAGCTTAGAACCGTCTAGTCCTCTTGGCTACACCTTC. Its protein is CASSLEPSSPLGYTF.